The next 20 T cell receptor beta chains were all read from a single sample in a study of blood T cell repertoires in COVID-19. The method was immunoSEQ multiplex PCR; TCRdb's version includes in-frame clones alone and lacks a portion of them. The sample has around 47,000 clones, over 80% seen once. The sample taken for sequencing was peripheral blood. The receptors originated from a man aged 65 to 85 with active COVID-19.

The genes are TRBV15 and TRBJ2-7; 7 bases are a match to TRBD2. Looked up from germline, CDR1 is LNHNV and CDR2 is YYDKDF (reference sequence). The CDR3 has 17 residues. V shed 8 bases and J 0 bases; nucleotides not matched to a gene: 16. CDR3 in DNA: TGTGCCACCGGCCCCCTAGAGCGGGGTGCCAGCTCCTACGAGCAGTACTTC. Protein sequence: CATGPLERGASSYEQYF.

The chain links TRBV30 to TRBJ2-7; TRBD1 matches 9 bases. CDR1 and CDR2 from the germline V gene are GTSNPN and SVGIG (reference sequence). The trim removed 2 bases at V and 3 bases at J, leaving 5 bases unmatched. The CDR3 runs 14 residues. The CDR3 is CAWSSKDRGYEQYF. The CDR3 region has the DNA TGTGCCTGGAGTAGTAAGGACAGGGGCTACGAGCAGTACTTC.

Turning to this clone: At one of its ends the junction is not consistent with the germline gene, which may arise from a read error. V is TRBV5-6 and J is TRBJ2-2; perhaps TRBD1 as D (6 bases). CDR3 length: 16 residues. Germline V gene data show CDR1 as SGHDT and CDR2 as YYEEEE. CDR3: CASSLAGTPNTGELFF. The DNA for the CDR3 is TGTGCCAGCAGCTTAGCCGGGACACCGAATACCGGGGAGCTGTTTTTT.

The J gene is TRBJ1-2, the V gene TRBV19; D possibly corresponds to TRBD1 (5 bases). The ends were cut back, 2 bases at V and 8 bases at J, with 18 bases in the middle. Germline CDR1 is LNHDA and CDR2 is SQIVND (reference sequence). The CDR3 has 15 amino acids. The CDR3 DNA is TGTGCCAGTAGTATATCGGAGGGGATAGGGAGAGGCTACACCTTC. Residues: CASSISEGIGRGYTF.

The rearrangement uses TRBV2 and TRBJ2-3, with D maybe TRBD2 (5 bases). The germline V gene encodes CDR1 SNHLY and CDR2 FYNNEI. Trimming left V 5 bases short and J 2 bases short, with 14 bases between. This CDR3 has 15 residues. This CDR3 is CASSPAGISTDTQYF. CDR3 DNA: TGTGCCAGCAGTCCGGCGGGTATATCCACAGATACGCAGTATTTT.

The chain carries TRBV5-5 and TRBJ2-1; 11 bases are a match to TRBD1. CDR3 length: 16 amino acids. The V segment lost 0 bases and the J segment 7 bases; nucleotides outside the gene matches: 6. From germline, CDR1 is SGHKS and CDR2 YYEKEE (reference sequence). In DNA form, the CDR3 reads TGTGCCAGCAGCTTGGCGGGGGGACAGGGGGGAAATGAGCAGTTCTTC. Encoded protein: CASSLAGGQGGNEQFF.

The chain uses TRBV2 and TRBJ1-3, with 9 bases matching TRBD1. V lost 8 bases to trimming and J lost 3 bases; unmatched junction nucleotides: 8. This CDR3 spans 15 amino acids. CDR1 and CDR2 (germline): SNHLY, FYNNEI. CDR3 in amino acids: CASQVQGAFGNTIYF. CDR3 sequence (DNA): TGTGCCAGCCAAGTACAGGGGGCGTTTGGAAACACCATATATTTT.

DNA of the CDR3: TGCGCCAGCAGCCAAATCGGCGGGGGCGCGGGTGAGACCCAGTACTTC. It codes for CASSQIGGGAGETQYF. This chain links TRBV4-1 with TRBJ2-5, with D possibly matching TRBD2 (7 bases). CDR1 MGHRA and CDR2 YSYEKL come from the germline V gene. The V gene lost 2 bases and the J gene lost 5 bases, with 18 bases spanning the gap. This CDR3 is built from 16 residues.

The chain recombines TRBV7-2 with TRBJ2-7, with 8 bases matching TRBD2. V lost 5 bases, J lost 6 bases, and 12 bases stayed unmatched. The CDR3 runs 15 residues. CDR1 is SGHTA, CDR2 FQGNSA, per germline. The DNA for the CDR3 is TGTGCCAGCAGCGGAACCCTCGGGGGGGGGCGCGAGCAGTACTTC. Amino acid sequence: CASSGTLGGGREQYF.

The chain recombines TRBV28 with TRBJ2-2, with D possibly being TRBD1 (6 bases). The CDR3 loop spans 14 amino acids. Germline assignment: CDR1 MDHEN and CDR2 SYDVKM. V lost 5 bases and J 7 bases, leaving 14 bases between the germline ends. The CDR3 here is CASSHRDSVGELFF. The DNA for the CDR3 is TGTGCCAGCAGTCACAGGGATTCGGTCGGGGAGCTGTTTTTT.

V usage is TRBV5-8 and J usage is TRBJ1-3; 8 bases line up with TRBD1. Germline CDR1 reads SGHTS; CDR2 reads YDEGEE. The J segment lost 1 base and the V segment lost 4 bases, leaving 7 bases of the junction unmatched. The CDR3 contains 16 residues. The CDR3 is CASSTTGGGSGNTIYF. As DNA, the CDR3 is TGTGCCAGCAGCACTACAGGGGGAGGTTCTGGAAACACCATATATTTT.

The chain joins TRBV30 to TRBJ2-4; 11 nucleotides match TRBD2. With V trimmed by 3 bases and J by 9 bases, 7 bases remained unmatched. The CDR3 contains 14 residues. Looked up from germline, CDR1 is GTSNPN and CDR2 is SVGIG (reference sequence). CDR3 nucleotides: TGTGCCTGGAGGATAGCGGGGGGGCGTAGCATTCAGTACTTC. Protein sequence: CAWRIAGGRSIQYF.

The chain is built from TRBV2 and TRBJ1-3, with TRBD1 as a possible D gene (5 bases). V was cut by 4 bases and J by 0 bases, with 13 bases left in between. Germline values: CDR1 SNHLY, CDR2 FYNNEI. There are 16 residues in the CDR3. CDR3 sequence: CASSVGRASSGNTIYF. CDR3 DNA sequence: TGTGCCAGCAGTGTGGGCAGGGCCTCCTCTGGAAACACCATATATTTT.

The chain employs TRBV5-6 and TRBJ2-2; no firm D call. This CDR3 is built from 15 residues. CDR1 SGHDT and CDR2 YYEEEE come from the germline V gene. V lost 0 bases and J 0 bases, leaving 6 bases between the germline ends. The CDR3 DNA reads TGTGCCAGCAGCTTGGGCCCAGCGAACACCGGGGAGCTGTTTTTT. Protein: CASSLGPANTGELFF.

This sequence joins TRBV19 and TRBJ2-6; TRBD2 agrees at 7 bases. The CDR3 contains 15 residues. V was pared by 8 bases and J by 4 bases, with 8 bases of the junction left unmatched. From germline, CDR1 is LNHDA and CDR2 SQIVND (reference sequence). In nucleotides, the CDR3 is TGTGCCAGTGAGAGCGGGGCTTCGGGGGCCAACGTCCTGACTTTC. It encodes CASESGASGANVLTF.

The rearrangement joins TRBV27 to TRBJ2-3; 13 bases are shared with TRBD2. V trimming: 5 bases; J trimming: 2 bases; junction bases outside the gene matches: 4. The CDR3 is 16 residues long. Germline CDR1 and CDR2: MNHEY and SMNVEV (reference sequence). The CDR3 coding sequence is TGTGCCAGCAGTAACGGACTAGCGGGGGCCACAGATACGCAGTATTTT. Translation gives CASSNGLAGATDTQYF.

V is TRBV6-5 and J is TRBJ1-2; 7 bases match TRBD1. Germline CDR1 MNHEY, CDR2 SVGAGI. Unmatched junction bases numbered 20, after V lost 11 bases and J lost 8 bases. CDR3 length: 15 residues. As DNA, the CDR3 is TGTGCCGTTCATTTCCGTCAGGGGGGCAAGGGGGGCTACACCTTC. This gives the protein CAVHFRQGGKGGYTF.

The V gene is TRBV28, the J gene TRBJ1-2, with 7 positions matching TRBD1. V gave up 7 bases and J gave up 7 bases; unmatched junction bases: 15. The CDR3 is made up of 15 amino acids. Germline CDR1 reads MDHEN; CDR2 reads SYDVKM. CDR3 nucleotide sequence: TGTGCCAGCATCCGCTTGGGGACTTCAGGGGGTGGCTACACCTTC. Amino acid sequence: CASIRLGTSGGGYTF.

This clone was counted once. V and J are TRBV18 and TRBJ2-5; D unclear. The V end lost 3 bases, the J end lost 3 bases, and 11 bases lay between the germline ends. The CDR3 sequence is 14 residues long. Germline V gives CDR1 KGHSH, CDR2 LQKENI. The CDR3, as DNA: TGTGCCAGCTCACCGGAAACTATGAAAGAGACCCAGTACTTC. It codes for CASSPETMKETQYF.

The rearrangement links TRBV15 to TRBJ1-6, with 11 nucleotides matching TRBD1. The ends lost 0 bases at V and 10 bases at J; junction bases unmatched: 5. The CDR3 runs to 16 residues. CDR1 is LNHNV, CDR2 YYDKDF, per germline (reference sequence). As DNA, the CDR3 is TGTGCCACCAGCAGAGACCGGACAGGGGGCTTATCACCCCTCCACTTT. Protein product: CATSRDRTGGLSPLHF.